The 29 T cell receptor beta chains in this list originate from one sample, sequenced in a study of T cell clonotyping in hematopoietic cell transplantation. Time point meaning: recipient sample about 28 days before transplant, after cytoreduction. Sequencing was performed with immunoSEQ multiplex PCR; in TCRdb, only in-frame clones are kept and a portion is missing. The sample includes about 21,000 clones, roughly 90% of them seen just once. The specimen comprised peripheral blood mononuclear cells, sampled before stem cell transplant. The receptor source for this set is a man younger than 35 with biphenotypic leukemia. Some clones in this sample may be carry-over from other donors' samples.

CDR3 sequence: CASSVDRSRSEAFF. The CDR3 region has the DNA TGTGCCAGCAGCGTTGACAGGTCCCGAAGTGAAGCTTTCTTT. This sequence joins TRBV9 and TRBJ1-1; D possibly corresponds to TRBD1 (6 bases). In germline, CDR1 is SGDLS, CDR2 YYNGEE. This CDR3 contains 14 residues. V gave up 2 bases and J gave up 7 bases, with 15 bases separating them.

The genes are TRBV7-9 and TRBJ1-5, with D unclear. The germline CDR1 and CDR2 sequences are SEHNR and FQNEAQ (reference sequence). V dropped 2 bases and J dropped 5 bases, with 4 bases sitting between them. The CDR3 is 12 amino acids. The CDR3 region is CASSLPDQPQHF. CDR3 nucleotide sequence: TGTGCCAGCAGCTTACCTGATCAGCCCCAGCATTTT. Filled out from reference TRBV7-9 and TRBJ1-5, the complete variable domain reads DTGVSQNPRHKITKRGQNVTFRCDPISEHNRLYWYRQTLGQGPEFLTYFQNEAQLEKSRLLSDRFSAERPKGSFSTLEIQRTEQGDSAMYLCASSLPDQPQHFGDGTRLSIL.

This chain uses TRBV27 with TRBJ1-1, with TRBD1 matching over 9 bases. Germline loops: CDR1 MNHEY, CDR2 SMNVEV (reference sequence). The CDR3 extends over 14 amino acids. The trim removed 6 bases at V and 8 bases at J, leaving 10 bases unmatched. The CDR3 coding sequence is TGTGCCAGCAGGATCGAAGGACAGGGGAAAGAAGCTTTCTTT. Protein sequence: CASRIEGQGKEAFF.

V gene TRBV9 combines with J gene TRBJ2-4; D may be TRBD2 (5 bases). V was cut by 4 bases and J by 1 base, with 6 bases left in between. Germline CDR1 and CDR2: SGDLS and YYNGEE. CDR3 length equals 13 residues. The chain's CDR3 is CASSPGAKNIQYF. The CDR3 nucleotides are TGTGCCAGCAGCCCGGGGGCCAAAAACATTCAGTACTTC.

The V call is TRBV5-1, the J call TRBJ2-7, with a tentative D call TRBD2 (7 bases). This CDR3 spans 13 amino acids. Germline V CDR1 and CDR2: SGHRS, YFSETQ. Trimming shortened V by 4 bases and J by 7 bases, and 15 bases separated the two germline ends. This chain's CDR3 is CASSQGGAFEQYF. The CDR3 bases are TGCGCCAGCAGCCAAGGGGGGGCTTTTGAGCAGTACTTC. Together with reference TRBV5-1 and TRBJ2-7, the CDR3 gives the full variable domain: KAGVTQTPRYLIKTRGQQVTLSCSPISGHRSVSWYQQTPGQGLQFLFEYFSETQRNKGNFPGRFSGRQFSNSRSEMNVSTLELGDSALYLCASSQGGAFEQYFGPGTRLTVT.

V and J are TRBV6-5 and TRBJ1-2; TRBD1 agrees at 9 bases. This CDR3 comprises 15 residues. J gave up 8 bases and V 2 bases, and 9 bases lay outside the gene matches. CDR1 is MNHEY and CDR2 is SVGAGI in the germline V gene. CDR3 region: CASSYGTGSTWGYTF. The CDR3, as DNA: TGTGCCAGCAGTTACGGGACAGGGTCGACGTGGGGCTACACCTTC.

This chain connects TRBV28 to TRBJ2-2; D is uncertain. The CDR3 is 13 residues long. CDR1 and CDR2 from the germline V gene are MDHEN and SYDVKM. Trimming stripped 6 bases from V and 0 bases from J, with 5 bases between. Here the CDR3 reads CASREPNTGELFF. The DNA for the CDR3 is TGTGCCAGCAGGGAGCCGAACACCGGGGAGCTGTTTTTT.

This clone was counted once. The genes are TRBV27 and TRBJ2-3; D may be TRBD2 (5 bases). The CDR3 is made up of 11 amino acids. CDR1 is MNHEY and CDR2 is SMNVEV in the germline V gene (reference sequence). The V end was cut by 7 bases, the J end by 4 bases, with 6 bases between. The CDR3 bases are TGTGCCAGCACTAGCCCAGATACGCAGTATTTT. Translation: CASTSPDTQYF.

V and J are TRBV9 and TRBJ1-3; 9 positions agree with TRBD1. J gave up 2 bases and V 2 bases, and 8 bases lay outside the gene matches. This CDR3 is 17 amino acids long. The germline V gene has CDR1 SGDLS and CDR2 YYNGEE. CDR3 sequence reads: CASSVRPGTGTGNTIYF. The DNA of the CDR3 is TGTGCCAGCAGCGTGAGACCCGGGACAGGGACTGGAAACACCATATATTTT. The full variable domain, completed using reference TRBV9 and TRBJ1-3, is DSGVTQTPKHLITATGQRVTLRCSPRSGDLSVYWYQQSLDQGLQFLIQYYNGEERAKGNILERFSAQQFPDLHSELNLSSLELGDSALYFCASSVRPGTGTGNTIYFGEGSWLTVV.

This sequence joins TRBV2 and TRBJ1-6; 7 bases are a match to TRBD1. The germline gives CDR1 SNHLY, CDR2 FYNNEI. J lost 4 bases, V lost 6 bases, and 9 bases had no gene match. The CDR3 is 16 amino acids. Here the CDR3 reads CASSPPARGYNSPLHF. The CDR3 DNA sequence: TGTGCCAGCAGCCCCCCCGCCAGGGGGTATAATTCACCCCTCCACTTT.

The chain links TRBV10-1 to TRBJ2-7; unclear D gene. CDR1 is WNHNN, CDR2 SYGVQD, per germline (reference sequence). CDR3 length: 17 residues. Deletions cut 4 bases from V and 3 bases from J, with 22 bases between. The CDR3 region has the DNA TGCGCCAGCAGTGCTGCCTATAAGAGGAGAAGACGCTACGAGCAGTACTTC. Amino acid sequence: CASSAAYKRRRRYEQYF.

The chain employs TRBV9 and TRBJ2-7, with D hard to call. This CDR3 contains 13 residues. The V gene's germline CDR1 is SGDLS and CDR2 YYNGEE. V shed 2 bases and J shed 3 bases, with 9 bases lying between them. The CDR3 reads CASSVVPGYEQYF. The CDR3 nucleotides read TGTGCCAGCAGCGTTGTTCCTGGCTACGAGCAGTACTTC.

The V and J genes are TRBV6-5 and TRBJ1-2, with 7 nucleotides matching TRBD1. This CDR3 contains 14 residues. Trimming at V came to 7 bases and at J to 3 bases, leaving 8 bases not matched to a gene. In germline, CDR1 is MNHEY, CDR2 SVGAGI. In nucleotides, the CDR3 is TGTGCCAGCACTCGACAGGGCGGAGACTATGGCTACACCTTC. This encodes CASTRQGGDYGYTF.

The chain uses TRBV10-1 and TRBJ1-2; 9 nucleotides line up with TRBD1. The V and J ends lost 4 bases and 6 bases, in that order; junction bases with no gene match: 9. Germline assignment: CDR1 WNHNN and CDR2 SYGVQD (reference sequence). CDR3 size: 15 residues. CDR3 residues: CASSGRTGDRDGYTF. CDR3 nucleotide sequence: TGCGCCAGCAGTGGGCGGACAGGGGATAGAGATGGCTACACCTTC.

This chain connects TRBV6-5 to TRBJ1-2; 9 bases line up with TRBD1. CDR3 length: 14 residues. In germline, CDR1 is MNHEY, CDR2 SVGAGI. V lost 0 bases to trimming and J lost 7 bases; unmatched junction nucleotides: 3. CDR3 DNA: TGTGCCAGCAGTTACTCGACGGGACAGGGTGGCTACACCTTC. It is translated as CASSYSTGQGGYTF.

This clone was seen once. V is TRBV30 and J is TRBJ2-2; no definite D call. CDR1 is GTSNPN, CDR2 SVGIG, per germline (reference sequence). The CDR3 loop spans 14 amino acids. Trimming removed 4 bases at V and 0 bases at J, with 9 bases between. CDR3 in DNA: TGTGCCTGGAATAAGGAAGCGAACACCGGGGAGCTGTTTTTT. This codes for CAWNKEANTGELFF.

The chain joins TRBV4-1 to TRBJ1-1, with 9 bases identical to TRBD1. The J segment lost 4 bases and the V segment lost 6 bases, leaving 12 bases of the junction unmatched. CDR3 length equals 16 residues. Germline V gene sequence: CDR1 MGHRA, CDR2 YSYEKL. Here the CDR3 reads CASSQPRTGVSTEAFF. The CDR3 coding sequence is TGCGCCAGCAGTCAACCACGGACAGGGGTATCCACTGAAGCTTTCTTT.

V and J are TRBV5-4 and TRBJ2-7; TRBD1 aligns across 9 bases. Germline V gene sequence: CDR1 SGHNT, CDR2 YYREEE (reference sequence). Trimming cost V 0 bases and J 5 bases; bases outside gene matches: 6. The CDR3 has 15 residues. CDR3 nucleotides: TGTGCCAGCAGCTTGGCCGGGACAGGGAGGGACGAGCAGTACTTC. Encoded protein: CASSLAGTGRDEQYF.

V usage is TRBV10-3 and J usage is TRBJ2-7, with D perhaps being TRBD1 or TRBD2 (6 bases each). This CDR3 is built from 16 residues. Trimming took 7 bases from V and 5 from J, leaving 24 bases between them. Germline loops: CDR1 ENHRY, CDR2 SYGVKD. In DNA form, the CDR3 reads TGTGCCATCACCGAGGGGGATACGGGAGTCCCCCACGAGCAGTACTTC. It translates to CAITEGDTGVPHEQYF.

The V call is TRBV5-4, the J call TRBJ2-7; 12 nucleotides align to TRBD2. This CDR3 is built from 15 residues. Germline CDR1 and CDR2: SGHNT and YYREEE (reference sequence). Trimming at V came to 3 bases and at J to 5 bases, leaving 6 bases not matched to a gene. CDR3 nucleotide sequence: TGTGCCAGCAGCTATCGACTAGCGGGAGCGGACGAGCAGTACTTC. This encodes CASSYRLAGADEQYF. The full variable domain, rest sourced from reference TRBV5-4 and TRBJ2-7, is ETGVTQSPTHLIKTRGQQVTLRCSSQSGHNTVSWYQQALGQGPQFIFQYYREEENGRGNFPPRFSGLQFPNYSSELNVNALELDDSALYLCASSYRLAGADEQYFGPGTRLTVT.

The V call is TRBV5-1, the J call TRBJ1-3; no clear D. V was shortened by 0 bases and J by 0 bases, with 7 bases between the two germline ends. The V gene's germline CDR1 is SGHRS and CDR2 YFSETQ. There are 15 residues in the CDR3. The CDR3 DNA is TGCGCCAGCAGCTTGGCCGCGGCCTCTGGAAACACCATATATTTT. Its protein product is CASSLAAASGNTIYF.

In its sample, this clone is medium-sized. The chain recombines TRBV19 with TRBJ1-5; no definite D call. V shed 3 bases and J shed 0 bases, with 9 bases lying between them. There are 15 residues in the CDR3. From germline, CDR1 is LNHDA and CDR2 SQIVND (reference sequence). The CDR3 nucleotides are TGTGCCAGTAGTATCCAGGCTAATAGCAATCAGCCCCAGCATTTT. Amino acids: CASSIQANSNQPQHF.

The chain links TRBV7-9 to TRBJ2-5; 7 nucleotides agree with TRBD2. J lost 5 bases, V lost 0 bases, and 3 bases had no gene match. The CDR3 consists of 14 residues. Germline V gene lookup returns CDR1 SEHNR and CDR2 FQNEAQ (reference sequence). CDR3 nucleotide sequence: TGTGCCAGCAGCTTAGCGGGAGGGCCGGAGACCCAGTACTTC. This encodes CASSLAGGPETQYF.

The CDR3 sequence: CASSDLSEKLFF. The CDR3 DNA is TGTGCCAGCAGCGACCTATCTGAAAAACTGTTTTTT. The rearrangement joins TRBV5-6 to TRBJ1-4; D gene uncertain. The CDR3 covers 12 residues. Trimming took off 4 bases at V and 7 bases at J, with 8 bases between the two ends. From germline, CDR1 is SGHDT and CDR2 YYEEEE.

The rearrangement joins TRBV5-1 to TRBJ1-5, with D unclear. The CDR3 extends over 15 amino acids. Germline CDR1 reads SGHRS; CDR2 reads YFSETQ. Trimming took off 0 bases at V and 3 bases at J, with 10 bases between the two ends. The CDR3 is CASSLDPGDNQPQHF. The CDR3 DNA is TGCGCCAGCAGCTTGGATCCCGGAGACAATCAGCCCCAGCATTTT.

In its sample, this clone was seen once. This chain connects TRBV4-1 to TRBJ1-1; TRBD1 matches 7 bases. CDR1 is MGHRA, CDR2 YSYEKL, per germline. Trimming cost V 3 bases and J 1 base; bases outside gene matches: 5. This CDR3 is built from 15 residues. In nucleotides, the CDR3 is TGCGCCAGCAGCCAGGGCTCAGGGGGGAACACTGAAGCTTTCTTT. Translated: CASSQGSGGNTEAFF.

In this sample, this clone turned up a few times. The rearrangement uses TRBV7-9 and TRBJ2-7; D ambiguous. Germline CDR1 is SEHNR and CDR2 is FQNEAQ (reference sequence). The V gene lost 5 bases and the J gene lost 4 bases, with 15 bases spanning the gap. CDR3 length equals 14 residues. CDR3 sequence: CASSPQRLDYEQYF. The CDR3 region has the DNA TGTGCCAGCAGCCCTCAACGACTTGATTACGAGCAGTACTTC.

The V call is TRBV11-2, the J call TRBJ2-3; 12 nucleotides line up with TRBD2. The CDR3 loop spans 16 amino acids. The germline CDR1 and CDR2 sequences are SGHAT and FQNNGV. The trim removed 5 bases at V and 0 bases at J, leaving 3 bases unmatched. In DNA, the CDR3 is TGTGCCAGCAGCCCTGGGACTAGCGGGAGCACAGATACGCAGTATTTT. Its translation: CASSPGTSGSTDTQYF.

The rearrangement joins TRBV4-3 to TRBJ2-7, with a tentative D call TRBD2 (5 bases). The CDR3 covers 15 residues. Germline loops: CDR1 LGHNA, CDR2 YSLEER. Trimming took off 4 bases at V and 2 bases at J, with 15 bases between the two ends. CDR3 DNA: TGCGCCAGCAGCCGATCCACCGGGGTCACCTACGAGCAGTACTTC. Protein sequence: CASSRSTGVTYEQYF.